A single TCR beta chain is shown here with its context. As yet, its antigen is unknown. From germline, CDR1 is LNHDA and CDR2 SQIVND (reference sequence). Trimming removed 6 bases at V and 4 bases at J, with 12 bases between. The CDR3 runs to 13 residues. The data are from a study of Tregs in tolerant kidney transplant recipients. General study results and limits: Activated donor B cell expansion appeared to reveal the most relevant donor-specific TCRbeta repertoire.

CD4+CD25+CD127- Tregs, CD4+CD25- non-Tregs, CD4 and CD8 cells were sorted. Profiled with immunoSEQ multiplex PCR; TCRdb holds only in-frame clones, not every one. Of 90,000 to 150,000 clones detected, about 90% appear once; the ten largest clones hold more than 0.45%. The chain is built from TRBV19 and TRBJ1-1, with TRBD1 as a possible D gene (6 bases). The material sequenced was CD4+ T cells from blood. The sequence was obtained from a human donor in good health. The CDR3: CASRNRAGTEAFF. CDR3 nucleotides: TGTGCCAGTAGGAACAGGGCGGGCACTGAAGCTTTCTTT. The variable domain in full, completed from reference TRBV19 and TRBJ1-1, reads DGGITQSPKYLFRKEGQNVTLSCEQNLNHDAMYWYRQDPGQGLRLIYYSQIVNDFQKGDIAEGYSVSREKKESFPLTVTSAQKNPTAFYLCASRNRAGTEAFFGQGTRLTVV.